Listed below are T cell receptor beta chains from one sample, sequenced in a study of cytomegalovirus exposure and HLA in healthy donors. Sequenced by immunoSEQ multiplex PCR; TCRdb stores in-frame clones only, minus some. This table holds about 170,000 clones, approximately 80% found once. The sequencing sample was made of PBMCs. Source of these receptors: a woman aged 45-65 years in good health and CMV-seropositive. CDR3s include the opening cysteine and the closing phenylalanine or tryptophan. A D gene is named only where the DNA matches it firmly. Only some rows state a clone size, as once, few, many or a class for expanded clones.

V gene: TRBV7-2
D gene: .
clone size: .
J gene: TRBJ1-1
CDR3 protein: CASSLGTPGEGRAFF
CDR3 DNA: TGTGCCAGCAGCTTAGGAACCCCAGGGGAGGGGAGGGCTTTCTTT

V gene: TRBV30
D gene: .
clone size: .
J gene: TRBJ2-3
CDR3 protein: CAWRLGTDTQYF
CDR3 DNA: TGTGCCTGGAGACTAGGCACAGATACGCAGTATTTT

V gene: TRBV28
D gene: .
clone size: .
J gene: TRBJ2-3
CDR3 protein: CASSLPGQAGRADTQYF
CDR3 DNA: TGTGCCAGCAGTTTACCCGGACAGGCCGGGAGGGCAGATACGCAGTATTTT

V gene: TRBV18
D gene: .
clone size: .
J gene: TRBJ2-3
CDR3 protein: CASSPLRDTASTDTQYF
CDR3 DNA: TGTGCCAGCTCACCGTTAAGGGACACCGCTAGCACAGATACGCAGTATTTT

V gene: TRBV28
D gene: TRBD1
clone size: few
J gene: TRBJ2-7
CDR3 protein: CASSSPGTGRYEQYF
CDR3 DNA: TGTGCCAGCAGTTCCCCCGGGACAGGTCGCTACGAGCAGTACTTC

V gene: TRBV6-5
D gene: .
clone size: many
J gene: TRBJ1-2
CDR3 protein: CASSNTGYGYTF
CDR3 DNA: TGTGCCAGCAGCAACACAGGGTATGGCTACACCTTC

V gene: TRBV6-6
D gene: .
clone size: .
J gene: TRBJ1-1
CDR3 protein: CASSPGMNTEAFF
CDR3 DNA: TGTGCCAGCAGTCCCGGGATGAACACTGAAGCTTTCTTT

V gene: TRBV11-3
D gene: .
clone size: .
J gene: TRBJ2-7
CDR3 protein: CASSLGDNTYEQYF
CDR3 DNA: TGTGCCAGCAGCTTGGGGGACAACACCTACGAGCAGTACTTC

V gene: TRBV7-9
D gene: TRBD1
clone size: once
J gene: TRBJ1-1
CDR3 protein: CASSPGTGGPNTEAFF
CDR3 DNA: TGTGCCAGCAGCCCCGGGACAGGGGGCCCGAACACTGAAGCTTTCTTT

V gene: TRBV27
D gene: .
clone size: once
J gene: TRBJ1-5
CDR3 protein: CASRTGGRDQPQHF
CDR3 DNA: TGTGCCAGCAGAACTGGCGGGAGGGATCAGCCCCAGCATTTT

V gene: TRBV5-4
D gene: TRBD2
clone size: .
J gene: TRBJ2-1
CDR3 protein: CASSLGTSGYNEQFF
CDR3 DNA: TGTGCCAGCAGCTTGGGGACTAGCGGATACAATGAGCAGTTCTTC

V gene: TRBV11-2
D gene: TRBD2
clone size: .
J gene: TRBJ2-1
CDR3 protein: CASSFGLAGVNEQFF
CDR3 DNA: TGTGCCAGCAGCTTCGGACTAGCGGGAGTCAATGAGCAGTTCTTC

V gene: TRBV19
D gene: TRBD1
clone size: .
J gene: TRBJ2-3
CDR3 protein: CASSSGTGGTDTQYF
CDR3 DNA: TGTGCCAGTAGTTCCGGGACAGGGGGCACAGATACGCAGTATTTT

V gene: TRBV5-4
D gene: .
clone size: .
J gene: TRBJ2-7
CDR3 protein: CASSLDRVGEQYF
CDR3 DNA: TGTGCCAGCAGCTTGGACAGGGTGGGCGAGCAGTACTTC

V gene: TRBV6-1
D gene: .
clone size: .
J gene: TRBJ2-1
CDR3 protein: CASSLSYNEQFF
CDR3 DNA: TGTGCCAGCAGTCTTTCCTACAATGAGCAGTTCTTC

V gene: TRBV19
D gene: .
clone size: .
J gene: TRBJ2-4
CDR3 protein: CASSIGQTDSNIQYF
CDR3 DNA: TGTGCCAGTAGTATAGGACAGACGGATTCAAACATTCAGTACTTC

V gene: TRBV27
D gene: .
clone size: .
J gene: TRBJ1-2
CDR3 protein: CASSFGGASYGYTF
CDR3 DNA: TGTGCCAGCAGTTTCGGGGGTGCTTCCTATGGCTACACCTTC

V gene: TRBV25-1
D gene: TRBD1
clone size: .
J gene: TRBJ2-5
CDR3 protein: CASSDYLGQGQETQYF
CDR3 DNA: TGTGCCAGCAGTGACTACCTGGGACAGGGGCAAGAGACCCAGTACTTC

V gene: TRBV5-1
D gene: TRBD1
clone size: .
J gene: TRBJ2-7
CDR3 protein: CASSPLRGTGGYEQYF
CDR3 DNA: TGCGCCAGCAGCCCCCTTCGAGGGACAGGGGGTTACGAGCAGTACTTC

V gene: TRBV19
D gene: TRBD2
clone size: .
J gene: TRBJ2-1
CDR3 protein: CASSTLAGEDNEQFF
CDR3 DNA: TGTGCCAGTAGTACTTTAGCGGGAGAGGACAATGAGCAGTTCTTC

V gene: TRBV14
D gene: .
clone size: .
J gene: TRBJ1-2
CDR3 protein: CASSLRQGPNDYTF
CDR3 DNA: TGTGCCAGCAGCCTTAGGCAGGGCCCAAACGACTACACCTTC

V gene: TRBV4-1
D gene: .
clone size: .
J gene: TRBJ2-2
CDR3 protein: CASSQGLWETGELFF
CDR3 DNA: TGCGCCAGCAGCCAGGGACTGTGGGAAACCGGGGAGCTGTTTTTT

V gene: TRBV19
D gene: .
clone size: .
J gene: TRBJ2-5
CDR3 protein: CASTFSGGRMSQETQYF
CDR3 DNA: TGTGCCAGTACCTTCTCTGGCGGCCGGATGTCCCAAGAGACCCAGTACTTC

V gene: TRBV5-1
D gene: TRBD2
clone size: .
J gene: TRBJ2-1
CDR3 protein: CASSLLAGSRAEQFF
CDR3 DNA: TGCGCCAGCAGCTTACTAGCGGGGAGTCGGGCTGAGCAGTTCTTC

V gene: TRBV5-1
D gene: TRBD1
clone size: .
J gene: TRBJ1-2
CDR3 protein: CASSLEGGGTADLNYGYTF
CDR3 DNA: TGCGCCAGCAGCTTAGAAGGAGGGGGGACAGCCGATTTAAACTATGGCTACACCTTC

V gene: TRBV9
D gene: .
clone size: .
J gene: TRBJ2-3
CDR3 protein: CASSAGLQTDTQYF
CDR3 DNA: TGTGCCAGCAGTGCGGGACTCCAGACGGATACGCAGTATTTT

V gene: TRBV7-9
D gene: .
clone size: .
J gene: TRBJ1-4
CDR3 protein: CASSLGRGNEKLFF
CDR3 DNA: TGTGCCAGCAGCTTGGGGAGGGGAAATGAAAAACTGTTTTTT

V gene: TRBV2
D gene: .
clone size: .
J gene: TRBJ2-7
CDR3 protein: CASSEWKTAGEQYF
CDR3 DNA: TGTGCCAGCAGTGAATGGAAGACTGCAGGGGAGCAGTACTTC

V gene: TRBV7-8
D gene: .
clone size: .
J gene: TRBJ1-3
CDR3 protein: CASSLASGAADTIYF
CDR3 DNA: TGTGCCAGCAGCTTAGCCTCTGGGGCAGCAGACACCATATATTTT

V gene: TRBV6-5
D gene: TRBD2
clone size: .
J gene: TRBJ2-2
CDR3 protein: CASIPRGGGPGELFF
CDR3 DNA: TGTGCCAGCATCCCCCGGGGGGGCGGGCCCGGGGAGCTGTTTTTT

V gene: TRBV28
D gene: TRBD2
clone size: .
J gene: TRBJ2-3
CDR3 protein: CASSLAGGLRATQYF
CDR3 DNA: TGTGCCAGCAGTTTGGCGGGAGGGCTTCGCGCCACGCAGTATTTT

V gene: TRBV20-1
D gene: .
clone size: .
J gene: TRBJ2-7
CDR3 protein: CSARGDYEQYF
CDR3 DNA: TGCAGTGCTAGGGGAGACTACGAGCAGTACTTC

V gene: TRBV6-5
D gene: TRBD1
clone size: .
J gene: TRBJ1-2
CDR3 protein: CASSYSTGDSGGYTF
CDR3 DNA: TGTGCCAGCAGTTACTCGACAGGGGATTCGGGCGGCTACACCTTC

V gene: TRBV7-2
D gene: .
clone size: .
J gene: TRBJ2-2
CDR3 protein: CASSPVPLNTGELFF
CDR3 DNA: TGTGCCAGCAGCCCCGTCCCACTGAACACCGGGGAGCTGTTTTTT

V gene: TRBV2
D gene: .
clone size: once
J gene: TRBJ2-3
CDR3 protein: CASRTPASGTDTQYF
CDR3 DNA: TGTGCCAGCAGGACCCCGGCTAGCGGCACAGATACGCAGTATTTT

V gene: TRBV11-3
D gene: TRBD2
clone size: .
J gene: TRBJ2-1
CDR3 protein: CASSLSTSGSRNEQFF
CDR3 DNA: TGTGCCAGCAGCTTAAGCACTAGCGGGAGTAGAAATGAGCAGTTCTTC

V gene: TRBV9
D gene: TRBD2
clone size: .
J gene: TRBJ2-1
CDR3 protein: CASSPGTSGRIGEQFF
CDR3 DNA: TGTGCCAGCAGCCCGGGGACTAGCGGGAGGATAGGGGAGCAGTTCTTC

V gene: TRBV11-2
D gene: .
clone size: .
J gene: TRBJ2-3
CDR3 protein: CASSSGTDTQYF
CDR3 DNA: TGTGCCAGCAGCTCAGGGACAGATACGCAGTATTTT

V gene: TRBV15
D gene: TRBD1
clone size: .
J gene: TRBJ2-7
CDR3 protein: CATSRGQFYEQYF
CDR3 DNA: TGTGCCACCAGCAGGGGACAGTTCTACGAGCAGTACTTC

V gene: TRBV18
D gene: .
clone size: few
J gene: TRBJ2-7
CDR3 protein: CASSPQSGQGYEQYF
CDR3 DNA: TGTGCCAGCTCACCACAAAGTGGGCAGGGGTACGAGCAGTACTTC

V gene: TRBV6-5
D gene: TRBD2
clone size: .
J gene: TRBJ2-3
CDR3 protein: CASSPGLAPDTQYF
CDR3 DNA: TGTGCCAGCAGTCCCGGACTAGCCCCAGATACGCAGTATTTT

V gene: TRBV11-2
D gene: .
clone size: .
J gene: TRBJ2-3
CDR3 protein: CASSPRLRVETDTQYF
CDR3 DNA: TGTGCCAGCAGCCCTCGACTCAGGGTTGAGACAGATACGCAGTATTTT

V gene: TRBV7-8
D gene: .
clone size: .
J gene: TRBJ2-7
CDR3 protein: CASIDLLRGEQYF
CDR3 DNA: TGTGCCAGCATCGATCTACTCAGGGGCGAGCAGTACTTC

V gene: TRBV7-9
D gene: TRBD2
clone size: .
J gene: TRBJ2-3
CDR3 protein: CASSSAGVDTDTQYF
CDR3 DNA: TGTGCCAGCAGCTCAGCGGGAGTTGACACAGATACGCAGTATTTT

V gene: TRBV7-9
D gene: TRBD2
clone size: few
J gene: TRBJ2-1
CDR3 protein: CSSSFGLAGGGDEQFF
CDR3 DNA: TGTTCCAGCAGCTTCGGACTAGCGGGGGGTGGGGATGAGCAGTTCTTC

V gene: TRBV28
D gene: TRBD1
clone size: .
J gene: TRBJ2-3
CDR3 protein: CASEPSTGVKTDTQYF
CDR3 DNA: TGTGCCAGCGAACCTTCGACAGGGGTCAAGACAGATACGCAGTATTTT

V gene: TRBV19
D gene: .
clone size: .
J gene: TRBJ2-2
CDR3 protein: CASSGRSGNTGELFF
CDR3 DNA: TGTGCCAGTAGTGGTCGAAGCGGGAACACCGGGGAGCTGTTTTTT

V gene: TRBV4-1
D gene: .
clone size: once
J gene: TRBJ1-4
CDR3 protein: CASSQGPRATNEKLFF
CDR3 DNA: TGCGCCAGCAGCCAGGGCCCCAGGGCAACTAATGAAAAACTGTTTTTT

V gene: TRBV9
D gene: TRBD1
clone size: .
J gene: TRBJ1-5
CDR3 protein: CASSYLGDRGGWPQHF
CDR3 DNA: TGTGCCAGCAGCTACCTTGGCGACAGGGGGGGTTGGCCCCAGCATTTT

V gene: TRBV25-1
D gene: TRBD1
clone size: .
J gene: TRBJ2-1
CDR3 protein: CASSVGTGWYNEQFF
CDR3 DNA: TGTGCCAGCAGTGTGGGGACAGGGTGGTACAATGAGCAGTTCTTC

V gene: TRBV7-9
D gene: .
clone size: .
J gene: TRBJ2-1
CDR3 protein: CASSLVGGAGTQLNEQFF
CDR3 DNA: TGTGCCAGCAGCTTAGTAGGGGGGGCCGGGACACAATTAAATGAGCAGTTCTTC

V gene: TRBV7-9
D gene: .
clone size: .
J gene: TRBJ1-3
CDR3 protein: CASSLAGGLDTIYF
CDR3 DNA: TGTGCCAGCAGCTTAGCAGGGGGTTTGGACACCATATATTTT

V gene: TRBV7-2
D gene: .
clone size: .
J gene: TRBJ1-2
CDR3 protein: CASSTNRVLFYGYTF
CDR3 DNA: TGTGCCAGCAGCACGAACAGGGTGTTGTTCTATGGCTACACCTTC

V gene: TRBV30
D gene: .
clone size: .
J gene: TRBJ1-1
CDR3 protein: CAWTTRRGAAFF
CDR3 DNA: TGTGCCTGGACAACCAGGCGGGGGGCGGCTTTCTTT

V gene: TRBV5-6
D gene: TRBD1
clone size: .
J gene: TRBJ1-6
CDR3 protein: CASSYGTAGSPLHF
CDR3 DNA: TGTGCCAGCAGCTACGGGACAGCGGGTTCACCCCTCCACTTT